The TCR beta chain under discussion was sequenced for a study of blood T cell repertoires in COVID-19. Clones were sequenced by immunoSEQ multiplex PCR, and TCRdb holds only the in-frame ones, with some missing. The sample gives about 140,000 clones, around 80% of which show up once; 9.5% to 13% is in the top ten. This CDR3 comprises 14 residues. Germline V CDR1 and CDR2: MDHEN, SYDVKM. Trimming shortened V by 3 bases and J by 0 bases, and 8 bases separated the two germline ends. The material sequenced was peripheral blood. The receptor was derived from a man between 60 and 75 years old with active or convalescent COVID-19. The V gene is TRBV28, the J gene TRBJ1-1; no clear D. DNA of the CDR3: TGTGCCAGCAGTTTGCTACCAATGAACACTGAAGCTTTCTTT. Residues: CASSLLPMNTEAFF.